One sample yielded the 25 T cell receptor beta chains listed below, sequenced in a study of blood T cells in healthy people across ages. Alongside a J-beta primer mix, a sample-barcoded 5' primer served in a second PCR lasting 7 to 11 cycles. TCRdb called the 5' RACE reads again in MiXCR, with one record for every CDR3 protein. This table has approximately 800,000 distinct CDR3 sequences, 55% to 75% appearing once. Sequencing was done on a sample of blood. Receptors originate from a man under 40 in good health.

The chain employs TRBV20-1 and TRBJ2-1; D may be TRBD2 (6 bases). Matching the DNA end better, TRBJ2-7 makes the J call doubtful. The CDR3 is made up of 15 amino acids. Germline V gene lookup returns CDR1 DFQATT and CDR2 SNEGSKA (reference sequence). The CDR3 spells CSASLGGTATYEQYF. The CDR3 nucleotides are TGCAGTGCTAGCTTAGGCGGGACGGCTACCTACGAGCAGTACTTC.

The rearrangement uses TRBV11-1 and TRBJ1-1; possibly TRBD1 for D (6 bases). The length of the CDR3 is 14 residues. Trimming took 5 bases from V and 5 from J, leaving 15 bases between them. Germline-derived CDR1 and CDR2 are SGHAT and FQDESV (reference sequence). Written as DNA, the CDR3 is TGTGCCAGCAGCGCCCCAGGGGCAGGGACTGAAGCTTTCTTT. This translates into CASSAPGAGTEAFF.

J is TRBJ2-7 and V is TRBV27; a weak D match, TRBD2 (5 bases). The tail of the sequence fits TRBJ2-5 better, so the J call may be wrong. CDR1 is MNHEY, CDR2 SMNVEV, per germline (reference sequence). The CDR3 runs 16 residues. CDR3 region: CASSFSYTRGQETQYF. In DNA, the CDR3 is TGTGCCAGCAGTTTTTCGTATACCCGGGGACAAGAGACCCAGTACTTC.

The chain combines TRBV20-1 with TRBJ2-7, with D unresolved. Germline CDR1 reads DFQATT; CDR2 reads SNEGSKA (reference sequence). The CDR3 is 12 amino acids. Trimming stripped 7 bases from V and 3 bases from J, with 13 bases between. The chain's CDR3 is CSVRDQLYEQYF. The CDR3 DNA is TGCAGTGTTAGGGATCAACTCTACGAGCAGTACTTC.

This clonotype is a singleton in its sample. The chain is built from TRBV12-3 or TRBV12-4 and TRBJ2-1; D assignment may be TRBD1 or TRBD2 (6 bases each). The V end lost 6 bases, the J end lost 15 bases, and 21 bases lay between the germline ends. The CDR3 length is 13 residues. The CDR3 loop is CASSEQSGAFLFF. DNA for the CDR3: TGTGCCAGCAGCGAACAATCGGGGGCCTTCTTGTTCTTC.

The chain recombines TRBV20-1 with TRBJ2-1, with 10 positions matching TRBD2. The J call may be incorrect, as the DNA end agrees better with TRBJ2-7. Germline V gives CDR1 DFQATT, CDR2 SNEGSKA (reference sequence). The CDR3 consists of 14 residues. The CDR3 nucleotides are TGCAGTGCACCAGCTAGCGGGGGATACAATGAGCAGTACTTC. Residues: CSAPASGGYNEQYF.

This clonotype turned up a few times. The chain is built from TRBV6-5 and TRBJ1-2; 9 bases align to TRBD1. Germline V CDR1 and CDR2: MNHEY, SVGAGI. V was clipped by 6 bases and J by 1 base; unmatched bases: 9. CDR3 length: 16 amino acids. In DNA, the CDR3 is TGTGCCAGCAGCCGCGGGACAGGGCGGGATAACTATGGCTACACCTTC. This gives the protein CASSRGTGRDNYGYTF.

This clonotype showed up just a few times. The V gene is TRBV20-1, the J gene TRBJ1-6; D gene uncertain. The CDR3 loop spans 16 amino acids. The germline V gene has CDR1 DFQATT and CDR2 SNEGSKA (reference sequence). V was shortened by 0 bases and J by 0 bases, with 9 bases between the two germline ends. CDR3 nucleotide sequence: TGCAGTGCTAGAGATCGAGGGATCTCCTATAATTCACCCCTCCACTTT. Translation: CSARDRGISYNSPLHF.

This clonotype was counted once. DNA of the CDR3: TGCAGTGCTAGAGATCCGGGGGGGGTTAGGTATGAGCAGTACTTC. Protein sequence: CSARDPGGVRYEQYF. This chain connects TRBV20-1 to TRBJ2-5; 8 bases map to TRBD2. The CDR3 is made up of 15 amino acids. V trimming: 0 bases; J trimming: 11 bases; junction bases outside the gene matches: 14. The germline V gene has CDR1 DFQATT and CDR2 SNEGSKA (reference sequence).

CDR3 nucleotide sequence: TGTGCCAGCAGCTCGACAGGGGATGATGAGCAGTTCTTC. This translates into CASSSTGDDEQFF. The chain links TRBV11-1 to TRBJ2-1; 8 bases agree with TRBD1. CDR3 size: 13 residues. The V gene end was trimmed by 4 bases and the J gene end by 8 bases; junction bases not matched to a gene: 4. Germline V gene lookup returns CDR1 SGHAT and CDR2 FQDESV (reference sequence).

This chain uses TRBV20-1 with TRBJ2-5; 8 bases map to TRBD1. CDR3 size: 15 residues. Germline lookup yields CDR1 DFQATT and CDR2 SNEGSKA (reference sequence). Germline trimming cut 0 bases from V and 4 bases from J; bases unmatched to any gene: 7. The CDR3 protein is CSARDYRQGPETQYF. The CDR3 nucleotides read TGCAGTGCTAGAGATTACCGACAGGGGCCAGAGACCCAGTACTTC.

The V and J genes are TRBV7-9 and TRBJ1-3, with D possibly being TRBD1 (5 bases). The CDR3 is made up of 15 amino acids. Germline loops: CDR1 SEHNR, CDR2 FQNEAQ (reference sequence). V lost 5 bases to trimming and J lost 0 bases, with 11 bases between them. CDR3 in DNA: TGTGCCAGCAGCCGCCCGGGGGGCTCTGGAAACACCATATATTTT. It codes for CASSRPGGSGNTIYF.

CDR3 protein: CASSSWDSFYEQYF. The CDR3 bases are TGTGCCAGCAGTTCATGGGACAGTTTCTACGAGCAGTACTTC. The J gene is TRBJ2-7, the V gene TRBV28; 7 bases are shared with TRBD1. The germline V gene has CDR1 MDHEN and CDR2 SYDVKM. The CDR3 sequence is 14 residues long. J lost 3 bases, V lost 4 bases, and 6 bases had no gene match.

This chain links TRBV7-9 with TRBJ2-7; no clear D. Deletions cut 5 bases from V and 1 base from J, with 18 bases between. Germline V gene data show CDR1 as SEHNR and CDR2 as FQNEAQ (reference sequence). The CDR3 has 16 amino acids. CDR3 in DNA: TGTGCCAGCAGCCCCCCTGGTCTTAGGTTATCCTACGAGCAGTACTTC. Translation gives CASSPPGLRLSYEQYF.

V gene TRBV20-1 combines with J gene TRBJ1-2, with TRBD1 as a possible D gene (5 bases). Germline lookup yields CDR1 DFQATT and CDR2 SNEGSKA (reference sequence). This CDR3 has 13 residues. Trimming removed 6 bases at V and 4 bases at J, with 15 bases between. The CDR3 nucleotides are TGCAGTGCCGACGCGGGACTCAGCTATGGCTACACCTTC. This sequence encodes CSADAGLSYGYTF.

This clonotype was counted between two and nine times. The CDR3 protein is CASRLAGAPEQYF. CDR3 in DNA: TGTGCCAGCAGACTAGCGGGAGCTCCCGAGCAGTACTTC. The chain employs TRBV28 and TRBJ2-7; 11 nucleotides align to TRBD2. CDR1 is MDHEN and CDR2 is SYDVKM in the germline V gene. V dropped 6 bases and J dropped 6; count of bases not matched to a gene: 4. This CDR3 is built from 13 residues.

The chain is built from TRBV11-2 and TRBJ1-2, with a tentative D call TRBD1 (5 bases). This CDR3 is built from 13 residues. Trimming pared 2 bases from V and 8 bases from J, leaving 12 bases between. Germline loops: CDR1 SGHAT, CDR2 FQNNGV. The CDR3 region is CASSLKGPGGYTF. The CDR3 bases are TGTGCCAGCAGCTTAAAGGGGCCCGGAGGCTACACCTTC.

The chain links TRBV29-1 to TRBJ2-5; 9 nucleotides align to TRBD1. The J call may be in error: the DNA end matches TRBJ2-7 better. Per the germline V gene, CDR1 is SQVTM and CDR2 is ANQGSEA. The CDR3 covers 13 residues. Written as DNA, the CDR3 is TGCAGCGTTGGCACGACAGGGGGCTACGAGCAGTACTTC. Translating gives CSVGTTGGYEQYF.

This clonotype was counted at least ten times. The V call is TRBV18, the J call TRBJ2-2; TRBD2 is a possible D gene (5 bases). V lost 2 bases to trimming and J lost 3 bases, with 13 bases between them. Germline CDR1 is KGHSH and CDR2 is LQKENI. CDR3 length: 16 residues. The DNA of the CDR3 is TGTGCCAGCTCACCATTCGAGGGCGCCGACACCGGGGAGCTGTTTTTT. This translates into CASSPFEGADTGELFF.

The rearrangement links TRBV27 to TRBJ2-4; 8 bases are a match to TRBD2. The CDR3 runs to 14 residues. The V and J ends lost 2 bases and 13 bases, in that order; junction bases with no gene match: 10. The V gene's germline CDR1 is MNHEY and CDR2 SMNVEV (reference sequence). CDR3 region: CASSLPGLAGEQYF. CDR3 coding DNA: TGTGCCAGCAGTTTACCCGGACTAGCTGGTGAGCAGTACTTC.

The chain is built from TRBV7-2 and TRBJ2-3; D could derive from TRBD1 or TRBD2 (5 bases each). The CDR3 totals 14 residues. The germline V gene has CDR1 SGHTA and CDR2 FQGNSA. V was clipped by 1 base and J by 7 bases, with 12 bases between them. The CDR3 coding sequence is TGTGCCAGCAGCTTAGGGGACCCCCCAAATACGCAGTATTTT. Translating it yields CASSLGDPPNTQYF.

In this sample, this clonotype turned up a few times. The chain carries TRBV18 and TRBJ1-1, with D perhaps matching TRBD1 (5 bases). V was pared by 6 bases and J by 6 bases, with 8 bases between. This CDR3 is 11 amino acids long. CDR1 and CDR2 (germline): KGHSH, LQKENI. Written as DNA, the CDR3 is TGTGCCAGCTCCCAGGGCCCTGAAGCTTTCTTT. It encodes CASSQGPEAFF. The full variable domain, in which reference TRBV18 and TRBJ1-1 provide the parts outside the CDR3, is NAGVMQNPRHLVRRRGQEARLRCSPMKGHSHVYWYRQLPEEGLKFMVYLQKENIIDESGMPKERFSAEFPKEGPSILRIQQVVRGDSAAYFCASSQGPEAFFGQGTRLTVV.

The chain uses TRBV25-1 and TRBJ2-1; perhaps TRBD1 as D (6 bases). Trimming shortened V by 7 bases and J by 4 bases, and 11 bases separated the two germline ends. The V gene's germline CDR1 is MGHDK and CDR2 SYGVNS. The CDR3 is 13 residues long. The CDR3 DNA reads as TGTGCCAGCAACAGGGCAGGTTACAATGAGCAGTTCTTC. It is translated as CASNRAGYNEQFF.

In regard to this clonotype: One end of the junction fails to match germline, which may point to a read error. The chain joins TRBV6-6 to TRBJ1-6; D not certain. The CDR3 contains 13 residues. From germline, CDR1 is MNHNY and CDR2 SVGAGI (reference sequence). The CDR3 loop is CASRPTYSSPLHF. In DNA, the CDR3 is TGTGCCAGCAGACCAACTTATAGTTCACCCCTCCACTTT.

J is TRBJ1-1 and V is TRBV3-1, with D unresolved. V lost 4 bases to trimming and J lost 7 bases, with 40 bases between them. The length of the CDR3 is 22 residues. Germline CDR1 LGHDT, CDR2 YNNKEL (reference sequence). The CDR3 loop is CASSRSVGRAPPTYGQACEAFF. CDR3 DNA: TGTGCCAGCAGCCGGTCCGTAGGAAGGGCTCCTCCGACCTATGGTCAAGCTTGTGAAGCTTTCTTT.